This T cell receptor (beta chain) was sequenced during a study of T cells in Graves' hyperthyroidism and ophthalmopathy. For the study at large: Peripheral blood was acquired at first diagnosis, ahead of any therapy whatsoever. Regarding the study as a whole: The majority of expanded thyroid clonotypes above 0.001 also appeared in blood.

In patients aged 18 to 65, hyperthyroidism was newly diagnosed, with duration under 2 months. Clinical symptoms, serum thyroxine, TRAb, thyroid ultrasound and orbital computed tomography established diagnosis. Only a few counts were recorded for this clonotype. The antigen is not known. Amplification targeted TCR beta CDR3 regions from RNA transcripts. Researchers ran a first-round RT-PCR on the TCR CDR3 using the HTBI primer set. TCRdb called the multiplex PCR reads again in MiXCR, with one record for every CDR3 protein. The data hold roughly 360,000 distinct CDR3 sequences, with about 13% observed a single time. The V and J ends lost 4 bases and 2 bases respectively, with 11 bases between them. This CDR3 has 14 residues.

The sequenced material came from blood. The rearrangement links TRBV12-3 or TRBV12-4 to TRBJ2-5, with D perhaps matching TRBD2 (5 bases). This receptor was identified in a young man with Graves' hyperthyroidism that later progressed to Graves' ophthalmopathy. Here the CDR3 reads CASSYGRTQETQYF. For the CDR3, the DNA is TGTGCCAGCAGTTACGGAAGGACTCAAGAGACCCAGTACTTC.